Presented here are 8 T cell receptor beta chains from one specimen sequenced in a study of memory CD4+ T cells and cytomegalovirus serostatus. Clones were sequenced by immunoSEQ multiplex PCR, and TCRdb holds only the in-frame ones, with some missing. The data show fewer than 50,000 clones, 65% to 80% seen once. The sort gate was single viable CD3+CD4+CD8-CD45RO+ cells for memory CD4+ T cells. The sample consisted of memory CD4+ T cells from blood. Source of these receptors: an adult in good health and CMV-seropositive.

The V gene is TRBV7-9, the J gene TRBJ2-7, with 14 nucleotides matching TRBD2. This CDR3 contains 16 residues. The germline gives CDR1 SEHNR, CDR2 FQNEAQ (reference sequence). The junction had 7 bases not matched to a gene; V was cut back by 6 bases and J by 3 bases. CDR3 loop: CASSLGTSGRIYEQYF. The DNA for the CDR3 is TGTGCCAGCAGTCTTGGGACTAGCGGGAGAATCTACGAGCAGTACTTC.

This rearrangement joins TRBV29-1 to TRBJ2-1, with 7 bases lining up with TRBD2. Trimming at V came to 2 bases and at J to 0 bases, leaving 13 bases not matched to a gene. The CDR3 sequence is 18 residues long. Germline V CDR1 and CDR2: SQVTM, ANQGSEA. CDR3 coding DNA: TGCAGCGTTGAATATTCAAGGGGAGGGAGGATCTCCTACAATGAGCAGTTCTTC. This gives the protein CSVEYSRGGRISYNEQFF.

The chain employs TRBV4-3 and TRBJ2-2; D gene unclear. Trimming left V 0 bases short and J 2 bases short, with 10 bases between. This CDR3 spans 16 amino acids. Germline V lookup: CDR1 LGHNA, CDR2 YSLEER. CDR3 sequence: CASSQDWQVNTGELFF. The DNA of the CDR3 is TGCGCCAGCAGCCAAGACTGGCAGGTTAACACCGGGGAGCTGTTTTTT.

Regarding this clone: The identical CDR3 is also encoded by other nucleotide sequences in the sample. V is TRBV2 and J is TRBJ2-7; D gene ambiguous. The germline V and J ends were trimmed by 6 bases and 0 bases, with 3 bases remaining between them. This CDR3 has 11 residues. Germline CDR1 reads SNHLY; CDR2 reads FYNNEI. CDR3 coding DNA: TGTGCCAGCAGGAGCTCCTACGAGCAGTACTTC. This gives the protein CASRSSYEQYF.

The chain links TRBV6-5 to TRBJ1-3; no reliable D call. Germline V gives CDR1 MNHEY, CDR2 SVGAGI. The CDR3 length is 13 residues. V shed 6 bases and J shed 0 bases, with 6 bases lying between them. The CDR3 DNA is TGTGCCAGCAGAGCGAACTCTGGAAACACCATATATTTT. It is translated as CASRANSGNTIYF.

The chain combines TRBV15 with TRBJ2-5, with 11 nucleotides matching TRBD2. Germline assignment: CDR1 LNHNV and CDR2 YYDKDF (reference sequence). Trimming cost V 1 base and J 5 bases; bases outside gene matches: 6. The CDR3 is 16 residues long. The DNA for the CDR3 is TGTGCCACCAGCAGAGGACTAGCGGGGCGGTTGGAGACCCAGTACTTC. It encodes CATSRGLAGRLETQYF.

The chain uses TRBV5-1 and TRBJ1-2; TRBD1 matches at 8 bases. CDR1 and CDR2 from the germline V gene are SGHRS and YFSETQ. This CDR3 contains 14 residues. With 0 bases clipped from V and 4 bases from J, the junction kept 2 bases outside the gene matches. CDR3 loop: CASSLGTGSYGYTF. The CDR3 region has the DNA TGCGCCAGCAGCTTGGGGACAGGGAGCTATGGCTACACCTTC.

The chain employs TRBV11-2 and TRBJ2-5, with 8 bases aligning to TRBD2. CDR1 is SGHAT and CDR2 is FQNNGV in the germline V gene. Losses at the gene ends were 1 base for V and 1 base for J; bases not matched to a gene: 8. The CDR3 is 17 residues long. In DNA, the CDR3 is TGTGCCAGCAGCTTAGGATCGGCGGGGGGTTTCCAAGAGACCCAGTACTTC. Translated: CASSLGSAGGFQETQYF.